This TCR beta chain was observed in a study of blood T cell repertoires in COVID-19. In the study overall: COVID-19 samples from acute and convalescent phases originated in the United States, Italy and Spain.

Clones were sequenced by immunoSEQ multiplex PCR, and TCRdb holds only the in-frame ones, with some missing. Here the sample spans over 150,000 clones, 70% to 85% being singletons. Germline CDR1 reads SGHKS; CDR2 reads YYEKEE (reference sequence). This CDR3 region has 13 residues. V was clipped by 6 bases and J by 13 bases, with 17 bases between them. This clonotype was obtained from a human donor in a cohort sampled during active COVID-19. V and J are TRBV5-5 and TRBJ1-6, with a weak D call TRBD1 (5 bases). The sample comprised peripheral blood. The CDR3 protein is CASTWGPKTPLHF. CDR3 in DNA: TGTGCCAGCACCTGGGGCCCAAAGACGCCCCTCCACTTT. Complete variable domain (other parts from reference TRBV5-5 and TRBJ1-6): DAGVTQSPTHLIKTRGQQVTLRCSPISGHKSVSWYQQVLGQGPQFIFQYYEKEERGRGNFPDRFSARQFPNYSSELNVNALLLGDSALYLCASTWGPKTPLHFGNGTRLTVT.